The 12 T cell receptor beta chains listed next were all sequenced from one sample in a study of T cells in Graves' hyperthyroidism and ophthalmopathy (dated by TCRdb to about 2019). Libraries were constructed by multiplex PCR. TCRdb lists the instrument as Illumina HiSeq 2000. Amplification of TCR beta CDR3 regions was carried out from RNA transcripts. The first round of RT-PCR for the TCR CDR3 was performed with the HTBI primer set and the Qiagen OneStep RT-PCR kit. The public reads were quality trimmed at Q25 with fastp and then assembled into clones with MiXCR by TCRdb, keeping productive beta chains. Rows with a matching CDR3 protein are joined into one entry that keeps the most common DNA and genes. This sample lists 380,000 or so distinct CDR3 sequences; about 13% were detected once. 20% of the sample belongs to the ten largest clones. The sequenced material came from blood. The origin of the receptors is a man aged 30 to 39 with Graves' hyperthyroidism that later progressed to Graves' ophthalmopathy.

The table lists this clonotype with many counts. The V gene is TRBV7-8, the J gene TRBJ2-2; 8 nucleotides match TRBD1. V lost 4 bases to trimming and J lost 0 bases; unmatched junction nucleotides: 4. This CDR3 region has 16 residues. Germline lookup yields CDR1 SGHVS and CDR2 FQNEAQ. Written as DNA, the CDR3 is TGTGCCAGCAGCTCAGTGACAGGGGCGAACACCGGGGAGCTGTTTTTT. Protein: CASSSVTGANTGELFF.

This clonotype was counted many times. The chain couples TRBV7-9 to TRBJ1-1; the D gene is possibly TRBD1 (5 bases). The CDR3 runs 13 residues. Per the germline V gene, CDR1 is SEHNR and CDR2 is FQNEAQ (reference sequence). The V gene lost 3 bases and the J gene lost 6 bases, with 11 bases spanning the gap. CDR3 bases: TGTGCCAGCAGCTTCACGGGGCTCGCTGAAGCTTTCTTT. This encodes CASSFTGLAEAFF.

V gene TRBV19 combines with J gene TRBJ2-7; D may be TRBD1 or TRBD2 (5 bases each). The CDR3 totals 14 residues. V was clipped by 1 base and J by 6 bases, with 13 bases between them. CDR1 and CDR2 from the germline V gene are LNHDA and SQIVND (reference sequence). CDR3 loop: CASSIGGSRGEQYF. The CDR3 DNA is TGTGCCAGTAGTATAGGGGGGTCCCGCGGCGAGCAGTACTTC.

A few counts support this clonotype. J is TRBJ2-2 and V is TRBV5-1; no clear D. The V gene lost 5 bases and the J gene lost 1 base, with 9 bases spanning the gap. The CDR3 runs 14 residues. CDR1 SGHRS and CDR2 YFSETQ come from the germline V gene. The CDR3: CASRKDENTGELFF. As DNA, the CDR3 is TGCGCCAGCAGGAAGGATGAGAACACCGGGGAGCTGTTTTTT.

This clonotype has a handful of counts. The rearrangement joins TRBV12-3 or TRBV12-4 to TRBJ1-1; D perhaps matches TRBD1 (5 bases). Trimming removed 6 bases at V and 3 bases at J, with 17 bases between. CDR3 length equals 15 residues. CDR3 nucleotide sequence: TGTGCCAGCAGCCTAAAAGGGGCTCTCCACACTGAAGCTTTCTTT. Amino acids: CASSLKGALHTEAFF.

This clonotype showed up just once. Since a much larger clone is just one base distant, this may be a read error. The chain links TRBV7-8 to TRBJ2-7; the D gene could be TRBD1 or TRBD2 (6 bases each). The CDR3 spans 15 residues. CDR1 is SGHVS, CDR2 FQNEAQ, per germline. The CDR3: CASSLGGGLAYEQCF. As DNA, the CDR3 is TGTGCCAGCAGCTTAGGAGGGGGGTTGGCCTACGAGCAGTGCTTC.

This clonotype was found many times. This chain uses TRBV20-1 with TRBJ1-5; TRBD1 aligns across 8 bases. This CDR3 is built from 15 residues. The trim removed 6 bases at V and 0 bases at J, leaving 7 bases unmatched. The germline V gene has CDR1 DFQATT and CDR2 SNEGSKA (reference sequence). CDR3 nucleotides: TGCAGTGCCCCCCCCAGGGGGCGTAGCAATCAGCCCCAGCATTTT. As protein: CSAPPRGRSNQPQHF.

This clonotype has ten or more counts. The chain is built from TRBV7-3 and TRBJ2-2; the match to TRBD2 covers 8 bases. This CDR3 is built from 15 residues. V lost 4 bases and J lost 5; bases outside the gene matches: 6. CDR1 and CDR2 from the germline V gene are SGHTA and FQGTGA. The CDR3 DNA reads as TGTGCCAGCAGCTCATCGAGCGGGGGAACCGGGGAGCTGTTTTTT. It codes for CASSSSSGGTGELFF. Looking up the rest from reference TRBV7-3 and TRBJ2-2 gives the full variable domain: GAGVSQTPSNKVTEKGKYVELRCDPISGHTALYWYRQSLGQGPEFLIYFQGTGAADDSGLPNDRFFAVRPEGSVSTLKIQRTERGDSAVYLCASSSSSGGTGELFFGEGSRLTVL.

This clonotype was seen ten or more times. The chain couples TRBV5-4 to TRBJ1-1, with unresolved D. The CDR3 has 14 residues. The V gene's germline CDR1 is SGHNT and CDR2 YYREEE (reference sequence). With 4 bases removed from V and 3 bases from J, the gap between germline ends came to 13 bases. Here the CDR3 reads CASSPDGGDTEAFF. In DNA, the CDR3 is TGTGCCAGCAGCCCTGACGGCGGGGACACTGAAGCTTTCTTT.

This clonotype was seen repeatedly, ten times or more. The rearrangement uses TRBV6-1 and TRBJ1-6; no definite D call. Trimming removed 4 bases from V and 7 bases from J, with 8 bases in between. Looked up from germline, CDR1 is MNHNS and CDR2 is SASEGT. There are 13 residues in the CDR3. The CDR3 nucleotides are TGTGCCAGCAGTGCCGGACCGAATTCACCCCTCCACTTT. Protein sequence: CASSAGPNSPLHF.

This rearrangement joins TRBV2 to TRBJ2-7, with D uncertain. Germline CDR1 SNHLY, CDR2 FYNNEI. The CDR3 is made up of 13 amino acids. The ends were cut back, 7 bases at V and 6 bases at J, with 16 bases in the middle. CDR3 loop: CASIGPGPCEQYF. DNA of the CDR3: TGTGCCAGCATCGGCCCGGGCCCCTGCGAGCAGTACTTC.

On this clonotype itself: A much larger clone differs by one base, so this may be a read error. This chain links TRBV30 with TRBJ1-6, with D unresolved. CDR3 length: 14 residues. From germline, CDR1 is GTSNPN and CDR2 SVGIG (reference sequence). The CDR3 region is CAWSAAPHNPPLHF. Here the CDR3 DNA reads TGTGCCTGGAGTGCCGCGCCTCATAATCCACCCCTCCACTTT.